This T cell receptor (beta chain) derives from a study of blood T cell repertoires in COVID-19. Overall study context: PBMCs, B-cell-depleted T cells, or T cells provided the cDNA or gDNA that made up the material.

CDR1 and CDR2 from the germline V gene are MDHEN and SYDVKM. CDR3 size: 16 residues. With 6 bases removed from V and 6 bases from J, the gap between germline ends came to 21 bases. Those enrolled in Seattle joined during active infection and were followed longitudinally afterward. Clones were sequenced by immunoSEQ multiplex PCR, and TCRdb holds only the in-frame ones, with some missing. The sample records 350,000 to 400,000 clones, around 92% being singletons. The sequence was obtained from a woman between 25 and 40 years old with COVID-19, enrolled during active disease. Sample: peripheral blood. The chain employs TRBV28 and TRBJ2-4, with D maybe TRBD2 (6 bases). The CDR3 here is CASSLEGGRVGNIQYF. CDR3 DNA: TGTGCCAGCAGCCTGGAGGGAGGCAGGGTTGGAAACATTCAGTACTTC.